This TCR beta chain is drawn from a study of T cells after yellow fever vaccination. Background on the study: Preparing low-cell-number fractions relied on SMART-Seq v4 Ultra Low Input. Findings of the study overall: Weaker, the secondary response peaked sooner, at day 5 versus 15. Post-booster samples contained most primary-vaccination clones (approximately 96% CD4, 88% CD8). The appearance of a small share of clonotypes in both CD4 and CD8 compartments was observed.

TCRdb re-analysed the 5' RACE reads in MiXCR, keeping a single row per CDR3 protein. The table includes a few hundred thousand distinct CDR3 sequences, about a sixth detected once. A remark on this clonotype: Antigen unknown.

Germline CDR1 and CDR2: SGHRS and YFSETQ. CDR3 length equals 14 residues. The V end was cut by 5 bases, the J end by 0 bases, with 10 bases between. The sample here was PBMCs, taken about 5 days after the first yellow fever vaccination. The TCR was taken from a man in his late teens or twenties who received the YFV17D yellow fever vaccine. V usage is TRBV5-1 and J usage is TRBJ2-3; D uncertain. The CDR3 sequence: CASSWVTSTDTQYF. Here the CDR3 DNA reads TGCGCCAGCAGTTGGGTAACTAGCACAGATACGCAGTATTTT. The full variable domain, completed using reference TRBV5-1 and TRBJ2-3, is KAGVTQTPRYLIKTRGQQVTLSCSPISGHRSVSWYQQTPGQGLQFLFEYFSETQRNKGNFPGRFSGRQFSNSRSEMNVSTLELGDSALYLCASSWVTSTDTQYFGPGTRLTVL.